This TCR beta chain was observed in a study of identical twins. Healthy Caucasian donors formed the entire cohort. The CDR3 sequence is 18 residues long. The junction had 8 bases not matched to a gene; V was cut back by 5 bases and J by 0 bases. The germline V gene encodes CDR1 MDHEN and CDR2 SYDVKM. There are many counts of this clonotype. The authors used template switching to add a universal primer site and gave cDNA unique molecular identifiers. TCRdb reprocessed the 5' RACE reads via MiXCR and lists one record per CDR3 protein. Of 200,000 to 250,000 distinct CDR3 sequences listed, about 11% were seen once; the top ten hold 10%.

Specimen: memory T cells sorted from blood. The V and J genes are TRBV28 and TRBJ2-1; 12 positions match TRBD2. This receptor was obtained from a man aged 45-65 years in good health. The CDR3 sequence is CASSQGTSGLLSYNEQFF. The DNA for the CDR3 is TGTGCCAGCAGTCAAGGGACTAGCGGGTTACTCTCCTACAATGAGCAGTTCTTC.